Described below is a single T cell receptor beta chain sequence and its context. As to time point: pretreatment peripheral blood. Patients had urothelial carcinoma that was locally advanced or metastatic. The germline gives CDR1 SGHVS, CDR2 FQNEAQ. The length of the CDR3 is 15 residues. With V trimmed by 5 bases and J by 4 bases, 10 bases remained unmatched. These data belong to a study of PD-L1 blockade in urothelial cancer. PCRs each included synthetic TCR analog templates spiked in. TCRdb's copy holds only in-frame clones and misses some; the assay was immunoSEQ multiplex PCR. The top ten clones hold around 5.7% of a sample with about 63,000 clones, roughly four fifths of them seen once.

The chain combines TRBV7-8 with TRBJ1-1; 7 bases fit TRBD1. The receptor was derived from a man in his 70s with urothelial cancer. Sequenced material: PBMCs, taken around atezolizumab (anti-PD-L1) treatment. This chain's CDR3 is CASSLDRVMSTEAFF. CDR3 sequence (DNA): TGTGCCAGCAGCCTCGACAGGGTGATGAGCACTGAAGCTTTCTTT.